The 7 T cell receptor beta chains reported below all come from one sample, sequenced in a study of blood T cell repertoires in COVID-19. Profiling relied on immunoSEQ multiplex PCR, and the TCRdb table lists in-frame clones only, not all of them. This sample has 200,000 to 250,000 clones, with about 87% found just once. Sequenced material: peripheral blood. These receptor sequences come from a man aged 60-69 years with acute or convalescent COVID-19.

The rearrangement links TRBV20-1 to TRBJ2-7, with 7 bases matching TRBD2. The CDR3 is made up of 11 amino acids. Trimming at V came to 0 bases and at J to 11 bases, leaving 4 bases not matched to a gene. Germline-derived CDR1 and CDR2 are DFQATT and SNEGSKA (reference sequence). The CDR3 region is CSARDGTSEYF. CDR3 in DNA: TGCAGTGCTAGAGATGGTACTAGCGAGTACTTC.

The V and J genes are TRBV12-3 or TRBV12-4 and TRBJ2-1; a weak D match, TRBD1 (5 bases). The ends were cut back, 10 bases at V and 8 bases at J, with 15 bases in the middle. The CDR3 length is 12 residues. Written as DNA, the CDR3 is TGTGCCACCCGCCCCAGGGCTGATGAGCAGTTCTTC. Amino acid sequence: CATRPRADEQFF.

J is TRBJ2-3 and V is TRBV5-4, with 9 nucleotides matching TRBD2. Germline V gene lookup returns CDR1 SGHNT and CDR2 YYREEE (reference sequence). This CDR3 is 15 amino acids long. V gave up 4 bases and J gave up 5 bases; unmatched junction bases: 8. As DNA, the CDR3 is TGTGCCAGCAGCACCCCCAGCGGGGGGATAGATACGCAGTATTTT. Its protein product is CASSTPSGGIDTQYF.

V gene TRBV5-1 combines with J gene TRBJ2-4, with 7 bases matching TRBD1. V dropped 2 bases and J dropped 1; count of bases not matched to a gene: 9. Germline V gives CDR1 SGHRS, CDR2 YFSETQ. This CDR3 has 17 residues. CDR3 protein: CASSFRETGYAKNIQYF. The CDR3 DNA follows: TGCGCCAGCAGCTTTAGGGAGACAGGGTATGCCAAAAACATTCAGTACTTC.

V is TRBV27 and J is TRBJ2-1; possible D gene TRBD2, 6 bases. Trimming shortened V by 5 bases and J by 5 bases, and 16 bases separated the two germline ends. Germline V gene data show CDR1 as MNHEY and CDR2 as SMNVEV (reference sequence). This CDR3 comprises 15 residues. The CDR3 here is CASSPRGERDNEQFF. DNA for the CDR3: TGTGCCAGCAGTCCGAGGGGAGAGCGGGACAATGAGCAGTTCTTC.

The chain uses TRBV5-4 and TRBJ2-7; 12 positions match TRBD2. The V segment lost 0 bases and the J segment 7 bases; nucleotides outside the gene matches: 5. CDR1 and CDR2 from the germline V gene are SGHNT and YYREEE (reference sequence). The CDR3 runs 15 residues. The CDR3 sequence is CASSLGTSGAGEQYF. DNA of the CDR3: TGTGCCAGCAGCTTGGGGACTAGCGGGGCAGGAGAGCAGTACTTC. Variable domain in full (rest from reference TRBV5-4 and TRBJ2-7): ETGVTQSPTHLIKTRGQQVTLRCSSQSGHNTVSWYQQALGQGPQFIFQYYREEENGRGNFPPRFSGLQFPNYSSELNVNALELDDSALYLCASSLGTSGAGEQYFGPGTRLTVT.

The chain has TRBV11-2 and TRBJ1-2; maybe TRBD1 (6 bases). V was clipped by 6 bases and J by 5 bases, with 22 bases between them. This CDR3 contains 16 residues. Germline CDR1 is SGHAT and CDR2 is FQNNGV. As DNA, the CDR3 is TGTGCCAGCAGTCACTTAGGACAGCCCCCCTGGTATGGCTACACCTTC. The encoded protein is CASSHLGQPPWYGYTF.